Sequencing of this T cell receptor (beta chain) was carried out in a study of blood T cell repertoires in COVID-19. The wider study: Collection of acute and convalescent COVID-19 samples took place in the United States, Italy and Spain. T cells, B-cell-depleted T cells, or PBMCs provided the cDNA or gDNA that served as material.

As processed by the authors: Estimation of nucleated cell counts relied on the amplification of reference gene primers. The method was immunoSEQ multiplex PCR; TCRdb's version includes in-frame clones alone and lacks a portion of them. V and J calls and clone size are as listed in that table; D and trimming were resolved from the DNA. The top ten clones hold 4% to 4.5% of a sample with 110,000 to 150,000 clones, more than 75% of them seen once. With V trimmed by 4 bases and J by 6 bases, 8 bases remained unmatched. Per the germline V gene, CDR1 is SGHNT and CDR2 is YYREEE (reference sequence). This CDR3 contains 14 residues.

Sequencing was done on a sample of peripheral blood. The TCR originated in a man aged 60-69 years with acute or convalescent COVID-19. V is TRBV5-4 and J is TRBJ2-7, with 9 bases lining up with TRBD1. CDR3 loop: CASSPGTGIIEQYF. The DNA of the CDR3 is TGTGCCAGCAGCCCGGGGACAGGGATAATCGAGCAGTACTTC.